A selection of T cell receptor beta chains follows, all from one sample in a study of human T cells and chemical hapten exposure. Each CDR3 protein gets one entry after TCRdb re-called the RACE reads with MiXCR. The sample shows about 110,000 distinct CDR3 sequences, 9% to 9.5% of them seen only once. The material was whole blood, obtained in connection with sensitization to the hapten diphenylcyclopropenone (DPC). All receptors derive from a woman in her forties with alopecia areata. Some clones in this sample may be carry-over from other donors' samples. The CDR3 runs from the conserved cysteine through the conserved F or W. The D gene is left open where the match is weak. Clone size is given for some rows only: seen once, a few or many times, or a class if the clone is expanded.

size,D,V,J,CDR3,DNA
NA,TRBD1,TRBV4-1,TRBJ2-2,CASSPAGSGQGNTGELFF,TGCGCCAGCAGCCCTGCCGGGTCGGGACAGGGAAACACCGGGGAGCTGTTTTTT
NA,NA,TRBV10-1,TRBJ2-7,CASSPSGGGPYEQYF,TGCGCCAGCAGTCCTAGCGGTGGGGGGCCCTACGAGCAGTACTTC
NA,NA,TRBV11-2,TRBJ2-6,CASSFSGSGANVLTF,TGTGCCAGCAGCTTCTCAGGGTCAGGGGCCAACGTCCTGACTTTC
NA,TRBD1,TRBV5-4,TRBJ2-1,CASSPGQGGRGQFF,TGTGCCAGCAGCCCCGGACAGGGGGGACGAGGGCAGTTCTTC
few,TRBD1,TRBV7-2,TRBJ2-7,CARQGALYYPGAPRDEQYF,TGTGCCAGACAGGGGGCCTTATACTACCCCGGCGCGCCGAGAGACGAGCAGTACTTC
many,TRBD1,TRBV7-3,TRBJ2-1,CASSPRDRQDNEQFF,TGTGCCAGCAGCCCAAGGGACAGACAGGACAATGAGCAGTTCTTC
NA,TRBD1,TRBV20-1,TRBJ1-1,CSASQQGWATEAFF,TGCAGTGCTAGTCAACAGGGGTGGGCCACTGAAGCTTTCTTT
NA,NA,TRBV7-2,TRBJ2-2,CASSLWGQNTGELFF,TGTGCCAGCAGCTTATGGGGACAGAACACCGGGGAGCTGTTTTTT
many,NA,TRBV20-1,TRBJ1-2,CSARDGSSYGYTF,TGCAGTGCTAGAGATGGCAGCTCCTATGGCTACACCTTC
many,TRBD1,TRBV15,TRBJ1-2,CATSSGQGADGYTF,TGTGCCACCAGCAGCGGACAGGGGGCTGATGGCTACACCTTC
NA,NA,TRBV7-2,TRBJ2-3,CASSLEWGRADTQYF,TGTGCCAGCAGCTTAGAATGGGGCCGGGCAGATACGCAGTATTTT
few,NA,TRBV29-1,TRBJ2-5,CSVEGGIRETQYF,TGCAGCGTTGAAGGCGGGATTCGGGAGACCCAGTACTTC
NA,NA,TRBV21-1,TRBJ2-1,CASSDIPMDSYNEQFF,TGTGCCAGCAGCGACATCCCGATGGACAGCTACAATGAGCAGTTCTTC
many,TRBD1,TRBV11-3,TRBJ2-1,CASSWGQGYEQFF,TGTGCCAGCAGTTGGGGACAGGGCTATGAGCAGTTCTTC
NA,TRBD2,TRBV7-2,TRBJ2-1,CASSSPLAGDYNEQFF,TGTGCCAGCAGCTCACCCTTAGCGGGGGATTACAATGAGCAGTTCTTC
few,TRBD2,TRBV5-1,TRBJ2-1,CASSLYGTSGYNEQFF,TGCGCCAGCAGCTTGTACGGGACTAGCGGCTACAATGAGCAGTTCTTC
many,TRBD1,TRBV11-2,TRBJ1-2,CASGNPGTAPNYGYTF,TGTGCCAGCGGAAACCCCGGGACAGCACCTAACTATGGCTACACCTTC
few,NA,TRBV29-1,TRBJ1-2,CSVAGGDYGYTF,TGCAGCGTTGCCGGGGGAGACTATGGCTACACCTTC
many,NA,TRBV29-1,TRBJ1-1,CSVGTQGEAFF,TGCAGCGTGGGAACACAAGGGGAAGCTTTCTTT
few,NA,TRBV29-1,TRBJ1-1,CSALGERGGNTEAFF,TGCAGCGCTCTGGGGGAACGGGGAGGCAACACTGAAGCTTTCTTT
NA,TRBD2,TRBV7-2,TRBJ2-2,CASSTTSGGATGELFF,TGTGCCAGCAGTACCACTAGCGGGGGGGCAACCGGGGAGCTGTTTTTT
few,TRBD1,TRBV30,TRBJ2-2,CAWRGTGVSTGELFF,TGTGCCTGGAGGGGGACAGGGGTGAGCACCGGGGAGCTGTTTTTT
many,TRBD1,TRBV12-3/TRBV12-4,TRBJ2-5,CASSLHIFGTGGGETQYF,TGTGCCAGCAGTTTACATATTTTTGGGACAGGGGGCGGAGAGACCCAGTACTTC
few,NA,TRBV5-4,TRBJ2-1,CASRHRVTDEQFF,TGTGCCAGCAGGCACAGGGTTACCGATGAGCAGTTCTTC
few,TRBD2,TRBV4-1,TRBJ2-3,CASSRGLAGGLSTDTQYF,TGCGCCAGCAGCCGGGGACTAGCGGGGGGCCTTAGCACAGATACGCAGTATTTT
NA,TRBD1,TRBV20-1,TRBJ1-5,CSAPTGGQPQHF,TGCAGTGCTCCGACAGGGGGTCAGCCCCAGCATTTT
many,TRBD2,TRBV6-5,TRBJ2-1,CASSSFGGTYNEQFF,TGTGCCAGCAGCTCCTTCGGGGGGACCTACAATGAGCAGTTCTTC
few,TRBD2,TRBV20-1,TRBJ2-1,CSALTSGGGPAYNEQFF,TGCAGTGCTCTTACTAGCGGGGGGGGTCCAGCCTACAATGAGCAGTTCTTC
few,NA,TRBV6-2/TRBV6-3,TRBJ1-1,CASSFLKAGTEAFF,TGTGCCAGCAGTTTCCTCAAAGCCGGCACTGAAGCTTTCTTT
many,TRBD1,TRBV19,TRBJ2-6,CASSRGHPSGANVLTF,TGTGCCAGTAGCAGGGGGCACCCCTCTGGGGCCAACGTCCTGACTTTC
NA,NA,TRBV18,TRBJ1-5,CASSPGPGVRPQHF,TGTGCCAGCTCTCCCGGGCCAGGGGTTCGGCCCCAGCATTTT
few,NA,TRBV7-9,TRBJ2-7,CASSSLREEQYF,TGTGCCAGCAGCTCCCTCAGGGAAGAGCAGTACTTC
few,NA,TRBV5-1,TRBJ1-1,CASSFQNTHTEAFF,TGCGCCAGCAGCTTCCAGAACACCCACACTGAAGCTTTCTTT
many,NA,TRBV7-8,TRBJ2-2,CASSLVGGTPMNTGELFF,TGTGCCAGCAGCTTAGTCGGCGGGACACCTATGAACACCGGGGAGCTGTTTTTT
NA,TRBD2,TRBV7-2,TRBJ2-2,CASSLGPGLVGTGELFF,TGTGCCAGCAGCTTGGGCCCGGGACTAGTGGGGACCGGGGAGCTGTTTTTT
many,NA,TRBV12-3/TRBV12-4,TRBJ1-3,CASFTWGPGNTIYF,TGTGCCAGCTTTACGTGGGGGCCTGGAAACACCATATATTTT
NA,TRBD1,TRBV7-6,TRBJ2-7,CASSSTGGPYEQYF,TGTGCCAGCAGCTCTACAGGGGGCCCCTACGAGCAGTACTTC
many,NA,TRBV19,TRBJ1-2,CASSITQGLGMDGYTF,TGTGCCAGTAGTATTACCCAGGGACTGGGAATGGATGGCTACACCTTC
NA,NA,TRBV2,TRBJ1-2,CASSSRDDLGYTF,TGTGCCAGCAGTTCCCGGGACGACCTTGGCTACACCTTC
few,TRBD1,TRBV11-2,TRBJ2-5,CASSLYRGGETQYF,TGTGCCAGCAGCTTATACAGGGGTGGGGAGACCCAGTACTTC
NA,NA,TRBV2,TRBJ1-4,CASSEGAHFNEKLFF,TGTGCCAGCAGTGAAGGGGCCCATTTTAATGAAAAACTGTTTTTT
NA,TRBD1,TRBV12-3/TRBV12-4,TRBJ1-3,CASSPMTGRGNTIYF,TGTGCCAGCAGTCCAATGACAGGGCGCGGAAACACCATATATTTT
NA,NA,TRBV28,TRBJ2-7,CASSLSPDYEQYF,TGTGCCAGCAGTTTGAGCCCAGACTACGAGCAGTACTTC
few,NA,TRBV7-9,TRBJ1-2,CASSFPHHRSGYTF,TGTGCCAGCAGCTTCCCTCACCACCGGTCTGGCTACACCTTC
few,NA,TRBV11-2,TRBJ2-7,CASSPEWAGYEQYF,TGTGCCAGCAGCCCAGAGTGGGCAGGCTACGAGCAGTACTTC
NA,TRBD1,TRBV27,TRBJ2-7,CASSPPFSAGTGRPFTF,TGTGCCAGCAGCCCTCCCTTTTCCGCCGGGACAGGGAGACCATTTACCTTC
NA,TRBD1,TRBV29-1,TRBJ1-1,CSVDRGGAEAFF,TGCAGCGTCGACAGGGGGGGTGCTGAAGCTTTCTTT
NA,TRBD1,TRBV20-1,TRBJ1-1,CSAIGLRGRRNTEAFF,TGCAGTGCCATCGGACTTAGGGGGCGCAGGAACACTGAAGCTTTCTTT
few,NA,TRBV2,TRBJ2-3,CASSKDYLSSTDTQYF,TGTGCCAGCAGTAAGGACTACCTCTCTAGCACAGATACGCAGTATTTT
few,TRBD1,TRBV27,TRBJ1-1,CASSRLGQGETEAFF,TGTGCCAGCAGTCGGTTAGGACAGGGTGAGACTGAAGCTTTCTTT
few,NA,TRBV20-1,TRBJ1-6,CSARVPETYNSPLHF,TGCAGTGCTAGAGTGCCCGAAACCTATAATTCACCCCTCCACTTT
NA,NA,TRBV20-1,TRBJ2-1,CSASAGWSSYNEQFF,TGCAGTGCTAGTGCCGGGTGGAGCTCCTACAATGAGCAGTTCTTC